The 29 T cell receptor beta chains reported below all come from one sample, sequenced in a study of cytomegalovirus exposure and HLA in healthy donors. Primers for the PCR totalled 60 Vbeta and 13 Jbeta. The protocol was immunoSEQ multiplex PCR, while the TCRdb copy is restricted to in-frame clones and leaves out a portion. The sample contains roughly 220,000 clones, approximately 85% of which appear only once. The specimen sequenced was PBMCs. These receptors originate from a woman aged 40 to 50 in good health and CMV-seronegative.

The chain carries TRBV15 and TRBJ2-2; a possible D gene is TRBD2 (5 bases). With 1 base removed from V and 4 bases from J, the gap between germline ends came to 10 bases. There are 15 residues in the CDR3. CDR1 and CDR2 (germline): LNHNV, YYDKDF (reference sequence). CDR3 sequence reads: CATSRGEHFTGELFF. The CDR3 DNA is TGTGCCACCAGCAGAGGGGAGCATTTCACCGGGGAGCTGTTTTTT.

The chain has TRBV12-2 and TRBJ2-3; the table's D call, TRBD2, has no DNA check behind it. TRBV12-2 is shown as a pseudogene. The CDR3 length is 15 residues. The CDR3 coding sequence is TGTGCAAGTCGCTTCTCTAGCGGGGCCACAGATACGCAGTATTTT. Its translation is CASRFSSGATDTQYF.

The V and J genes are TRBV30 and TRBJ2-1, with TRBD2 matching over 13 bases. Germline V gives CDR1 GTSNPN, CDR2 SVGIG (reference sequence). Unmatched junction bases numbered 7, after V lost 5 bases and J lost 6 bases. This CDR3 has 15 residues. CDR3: CAWSPGLAGSNEQFF. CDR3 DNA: TGTGCCTGGTCTCCGGGACTAGCGGGAAGCAATGAGCAGTTCTTC.

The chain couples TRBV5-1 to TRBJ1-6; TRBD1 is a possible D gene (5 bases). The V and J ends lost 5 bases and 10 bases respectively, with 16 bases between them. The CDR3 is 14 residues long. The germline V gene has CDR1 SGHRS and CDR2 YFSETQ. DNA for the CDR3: TGCGCCAGCAGACCGACAGCAGACGAGTCACCCCTCCACTTT. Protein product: CASRPTADESPLHF.

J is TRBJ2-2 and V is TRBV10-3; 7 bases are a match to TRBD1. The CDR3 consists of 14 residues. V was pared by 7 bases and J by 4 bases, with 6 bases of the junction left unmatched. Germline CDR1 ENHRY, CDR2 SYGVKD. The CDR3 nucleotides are TGTGCCATCACGACAGGGACGTCCACCGGGGAGCTGTTTTTT. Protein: CAITTGTSTGELFF.

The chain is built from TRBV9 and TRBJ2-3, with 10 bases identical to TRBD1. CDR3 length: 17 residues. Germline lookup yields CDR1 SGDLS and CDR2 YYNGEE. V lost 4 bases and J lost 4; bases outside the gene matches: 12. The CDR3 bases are TGTGCCAGCAGCTCAAGACAGGGGGCGGTTCGGGCAGATACGCAGTATTTT. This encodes CASSSRQGAVRADTQYF.

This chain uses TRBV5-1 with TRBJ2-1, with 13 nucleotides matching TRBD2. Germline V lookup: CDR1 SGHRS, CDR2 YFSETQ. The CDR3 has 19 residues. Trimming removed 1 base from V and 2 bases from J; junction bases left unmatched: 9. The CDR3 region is CASSLYTSGRAGPYNEQFF. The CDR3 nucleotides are TGCGCCAGCAGCTTGTACACTAGCGGGAGGGCCGGCCCCTACAATGAGCAGTTCTTC.

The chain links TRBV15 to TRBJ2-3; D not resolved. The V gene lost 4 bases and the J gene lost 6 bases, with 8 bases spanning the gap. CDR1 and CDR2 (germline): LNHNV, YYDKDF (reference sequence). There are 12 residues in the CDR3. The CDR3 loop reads CATSTVVDTQYF. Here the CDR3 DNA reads TGTGCCACCAGCACCGTAGTGGATACGCAGTATTTT.

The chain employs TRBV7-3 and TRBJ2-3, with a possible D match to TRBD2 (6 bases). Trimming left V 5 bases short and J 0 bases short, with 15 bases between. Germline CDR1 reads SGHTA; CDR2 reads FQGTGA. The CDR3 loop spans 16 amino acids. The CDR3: CASSANAGLSTDTQYF. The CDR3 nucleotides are TGTGCCAGCAGCGCAAACGCGGGACTCAGCACAGATACGCAGTATTTT.

The CDR3 nucleotides read TGCGCCAGCAGCCAAGGGAGCACGCCGTCCTACGAGCAGTACTTC. The encoded protein is CASSQGSTPSYEQYF. This chain uses TRBV4-1 with TRBJ2-7; no clear D. This CDR3 contains 15 residues. Trimming took 1 base from V and 1 from J, leaving 11 bases between them. CDR1 is MGHRA, CDR2 YSYEKL, per germline.

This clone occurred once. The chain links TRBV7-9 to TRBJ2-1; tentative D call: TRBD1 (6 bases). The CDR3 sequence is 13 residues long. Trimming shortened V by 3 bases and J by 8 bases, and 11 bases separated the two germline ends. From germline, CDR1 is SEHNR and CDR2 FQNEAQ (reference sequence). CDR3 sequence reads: CASSFDRMDEQFF. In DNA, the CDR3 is TGTGCCAGCAGCTTTGACAGGATGGATGAGCAGTTCTTC.

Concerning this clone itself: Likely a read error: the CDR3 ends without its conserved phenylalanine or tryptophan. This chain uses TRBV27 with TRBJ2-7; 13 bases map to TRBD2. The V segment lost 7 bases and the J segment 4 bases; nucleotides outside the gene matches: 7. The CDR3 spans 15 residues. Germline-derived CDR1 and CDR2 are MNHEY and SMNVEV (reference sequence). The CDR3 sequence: CASTSGLAGVYEQYL. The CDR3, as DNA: TGTGCCAGCACTTCCGGACTAGCGGGAGTGTACGAGCAGTACCTC.

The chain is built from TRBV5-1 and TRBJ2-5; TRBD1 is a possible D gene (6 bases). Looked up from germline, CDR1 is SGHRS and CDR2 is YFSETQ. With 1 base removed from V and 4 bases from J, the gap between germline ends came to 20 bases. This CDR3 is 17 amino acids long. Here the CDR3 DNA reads TGCGCCAGCAGCTTGTTATCGACCTGGACAGATCCAGAGACCCAGTACTTC. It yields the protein CASSLLSTWTDPETQYF.

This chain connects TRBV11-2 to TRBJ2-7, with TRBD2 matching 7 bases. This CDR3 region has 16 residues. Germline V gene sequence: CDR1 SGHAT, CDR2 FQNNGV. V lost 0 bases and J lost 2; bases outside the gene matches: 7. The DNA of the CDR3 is TGTGCCAGCAGCTTAGAGAGGACTAGTACTCCCTACGAGCAGTACTTC. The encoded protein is CASSLERTSTPYEQYF.

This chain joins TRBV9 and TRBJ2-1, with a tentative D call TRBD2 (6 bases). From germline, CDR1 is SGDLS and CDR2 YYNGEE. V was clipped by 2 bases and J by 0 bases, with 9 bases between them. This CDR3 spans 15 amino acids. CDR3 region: CASSVRGGSYNEQFF. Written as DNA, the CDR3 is TGTGCCAGCAGCGTTAGGGGAGGCTCCTACAATGAGCAGTTCTTC.

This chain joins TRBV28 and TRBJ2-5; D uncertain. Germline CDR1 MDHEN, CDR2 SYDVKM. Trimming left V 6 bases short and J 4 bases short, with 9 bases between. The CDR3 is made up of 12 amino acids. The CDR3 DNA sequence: TGTGCCAGCAGACTTTCCGGAGAGACCCAGTACTTC. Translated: CASRLSGETQYF.

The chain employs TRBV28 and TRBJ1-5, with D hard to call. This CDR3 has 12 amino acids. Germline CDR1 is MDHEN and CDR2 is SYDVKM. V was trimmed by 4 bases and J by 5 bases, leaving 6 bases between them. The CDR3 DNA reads TGTGCCAGCAGTTCTTCAGATCAGCCCCAGCATTTT. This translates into CASSSSDQPQHF.

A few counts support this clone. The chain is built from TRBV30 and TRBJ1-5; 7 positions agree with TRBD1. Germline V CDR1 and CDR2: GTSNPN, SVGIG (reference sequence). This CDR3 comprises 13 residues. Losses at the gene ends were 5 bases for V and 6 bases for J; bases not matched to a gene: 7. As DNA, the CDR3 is TGTGCCTGGTCGACAGGGAACGGTCAGCCCCAGCATTTT. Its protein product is CAWSTGNGQPQHF.

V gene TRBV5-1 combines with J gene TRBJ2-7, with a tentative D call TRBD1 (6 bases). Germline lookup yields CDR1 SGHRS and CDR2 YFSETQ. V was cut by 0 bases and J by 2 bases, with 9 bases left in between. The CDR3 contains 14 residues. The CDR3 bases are TGCGCCAGCAGCTTGGTAGGGGGACCCTACGAGCAGTACTTC. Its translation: CASSLVGGPYEQYF.

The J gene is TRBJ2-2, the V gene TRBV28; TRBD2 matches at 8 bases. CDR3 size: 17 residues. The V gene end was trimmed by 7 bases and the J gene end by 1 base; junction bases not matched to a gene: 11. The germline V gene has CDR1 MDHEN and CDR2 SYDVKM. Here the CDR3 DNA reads TGTGCCAGCACCCCCGGGGGGGCGCAGGGGAACACCGGGGAGCTGTTTTTT. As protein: CASTPGGAQGNTGELFF. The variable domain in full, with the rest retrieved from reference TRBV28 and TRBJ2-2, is DVKVTQSSRYLVKRTGEKVFLECVQDMDHENMFWYRQDPGLGLRLIYFSYDVKMKEKGDIPEGYSVSREKKERFSLILESASTNQTSMYLCASTPGGAQGNTGELFFGEGSRLTVL.

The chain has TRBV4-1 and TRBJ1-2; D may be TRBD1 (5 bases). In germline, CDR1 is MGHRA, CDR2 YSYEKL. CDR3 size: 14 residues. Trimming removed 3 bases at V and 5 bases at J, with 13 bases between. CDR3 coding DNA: TGCGCCAGCAGCCACCCGGGGGTCCAATATGGCTACACCTTC. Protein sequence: CASSHPGVQYGYTF.

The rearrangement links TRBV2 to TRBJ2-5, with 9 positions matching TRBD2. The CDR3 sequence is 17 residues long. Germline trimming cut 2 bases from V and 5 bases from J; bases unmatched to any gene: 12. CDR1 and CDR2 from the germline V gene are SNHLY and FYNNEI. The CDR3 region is CASSETHFSGSTETQYF. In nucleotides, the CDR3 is TGTGCCAGCAGTGAAACCCATTTTAGCGGGAGCACTGAGACCCAGTACTTC.

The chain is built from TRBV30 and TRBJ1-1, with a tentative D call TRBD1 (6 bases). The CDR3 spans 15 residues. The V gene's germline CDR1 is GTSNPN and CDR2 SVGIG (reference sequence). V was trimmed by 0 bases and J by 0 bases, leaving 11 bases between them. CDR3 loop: CAWSVRQDLNTEAFF. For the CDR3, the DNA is TGTGCCTGGAGTGTACGACAGGACCTGAACACTGAAGCTTTCTTT.

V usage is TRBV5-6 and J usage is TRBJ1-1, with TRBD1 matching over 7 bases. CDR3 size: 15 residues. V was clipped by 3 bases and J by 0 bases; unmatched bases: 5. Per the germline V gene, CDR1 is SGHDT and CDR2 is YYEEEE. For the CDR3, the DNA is TGTGCCAGCAGCTCCCTGGACAGGATGAACACTGAAGCTTTCTTT. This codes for CASSSLDRMNTEAFF.

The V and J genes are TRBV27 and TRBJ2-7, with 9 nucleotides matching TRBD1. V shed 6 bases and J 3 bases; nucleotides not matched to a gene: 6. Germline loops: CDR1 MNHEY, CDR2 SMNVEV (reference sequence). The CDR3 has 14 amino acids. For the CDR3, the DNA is TGTGCCAGCAGGCAAGCGGGACAGGGCTACGAGCAGTACTTC. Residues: CASRQAGQGYEQYF.

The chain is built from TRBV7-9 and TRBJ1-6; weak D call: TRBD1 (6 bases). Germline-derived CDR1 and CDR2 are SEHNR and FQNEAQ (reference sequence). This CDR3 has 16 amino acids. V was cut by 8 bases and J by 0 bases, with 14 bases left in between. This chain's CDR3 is CASSPGQSSYNSPLHF. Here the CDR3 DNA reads TGTGCCAGCTCCCCCGGACAGAGCTCCTATAATTCACCCCTCCACTTT.

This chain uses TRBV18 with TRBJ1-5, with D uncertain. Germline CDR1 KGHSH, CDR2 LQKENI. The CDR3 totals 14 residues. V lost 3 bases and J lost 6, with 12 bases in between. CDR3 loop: CASSPVGDLQPQHF. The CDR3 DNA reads TGTGCCAGCTCACCCGTAGGAGACCTTCAGCCCCAGCATTTT.

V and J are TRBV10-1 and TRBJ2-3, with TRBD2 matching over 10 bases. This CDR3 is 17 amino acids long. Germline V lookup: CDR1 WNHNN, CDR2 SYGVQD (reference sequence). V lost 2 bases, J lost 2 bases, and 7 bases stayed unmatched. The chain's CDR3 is CASSEGALAGNTDTQYF. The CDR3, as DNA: TGCGCCAGCAGTGAGGGGGCACTAGCGGGAAACACAGATACGCAGTATTTT.

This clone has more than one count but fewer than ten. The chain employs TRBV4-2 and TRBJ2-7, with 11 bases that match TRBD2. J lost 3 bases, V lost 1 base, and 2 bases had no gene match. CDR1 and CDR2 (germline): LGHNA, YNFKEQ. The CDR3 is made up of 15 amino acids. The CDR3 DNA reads TGTGCCAGCAGCCAAGTACTAGCGGGAGTCTACGAGCAGTACTTC. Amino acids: CASSQVLAGVYEQYF.